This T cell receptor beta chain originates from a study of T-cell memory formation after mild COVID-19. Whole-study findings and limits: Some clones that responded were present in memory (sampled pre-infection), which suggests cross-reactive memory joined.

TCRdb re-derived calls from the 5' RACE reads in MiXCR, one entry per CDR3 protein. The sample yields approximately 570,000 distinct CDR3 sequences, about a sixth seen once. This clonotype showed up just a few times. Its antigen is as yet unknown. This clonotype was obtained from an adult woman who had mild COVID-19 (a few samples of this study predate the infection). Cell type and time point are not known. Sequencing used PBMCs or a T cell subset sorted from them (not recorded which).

The DNA of the CDR3 is TGTGCCACCAGTCCTTCGGGCGGAGGGGATTACAATGAGCAGTTCTTC. Its translation is CATSPSGGGDYNEQFF. This chain links TRBV24-1 with TRBJ2-1; a possible D gene is TRBD2 (6 bases). Trimming took 6 bases from V and 4 from J, leaving 18 bases between them. Germline V gene sequence: CDR1 KGHDR, CDR2 SFDVKD. The CDR3 covers 16 residues.